The T cell receptor beta chain under discussion was sequenced for a study of T cell changes during pregnancy in multiple sclerosis. Repertoires were generated with immunoSEQ multiplex PCR, while TCRdb's copy carries only in-frame clones and drops some. Seen here are about 40,000 clones, approximately 90% observed once, and the top ten hold 1.4%. The trim removed 4 bases at V and 3 bases at J, leaving 4 bases unmatched. The germline V gene has CDR1 SGDLS and CDR2 YYNGEE. The CDR3 contains 13 residues. This receptor was identified in a female donor with multiple sclerosis, enrolled in a pregnancy study. The V gene is TRBV9, the J gene TRBJ2-7, with 7 bases lining up with TRBD1. The sequenced sample was PBMCs (not recorded whether the cells were cultured). CDR3 DNA sequence: TGTGCCAGCAGCCATGGGGACAGCTACGAGCAGTACTTC. The encoded protein is CASSHGDSYEQYF.